These 22 T cell receptor beta chains came from one sample sequenced in a study of persistence of HIV-infected CD4 T cells. These receptors lack a known antigen. Anti-CD3/anti-CD28 beads served as a nonspecific positive control stimulus. CD4+ T cells upregulating both CD40 ligand and CD69 were sorted as responding cells. The libraries were made with immunoSEQ version 4 in survey mode. Produced via immunoSEQ multiplex PCR; TCRdb's table is partial and in-frame only. The repertoire holds under 50,000 clones, with just over 90% as singletons. The sample was CD4+ T cells sorted from PBMCs after approximately 20-hour stimulation, taken from a patient who received antiretroviral therapy. Every receptor here comes from an adult man with HIV who was CMV-seropositive.

The chain is built from TRBV19 and TRBJ1-4, with D perhaps matching TRBD1 (5 bases). This CDR3 is 15 amino acids long. Germline V gene sequence: CDR1 LNHDA, CDR2 SQIVND (reference sequence). Trimming took 4 bases from V and 7 from J, leaving 16 bases between them. The CDR3 sequence: CASSTLRGVGEKLFF. The CDR3 bases are TGTGCCAGTAGTACCCTCCGGGGGGTCGGTGAAAAACTGTTTTTT. Full variable domain (rest looked up from reference TRBV19 and TRBJ1-4): DGGITQSPKYLFRKEGQNVTLSCEQNLNHDAMYWYRQDPGQGLRLIYYSQIVNDFQKGDIAEGYSVSREKKESFPLTVTSAQKNPTAFYLCASSTLRGVGEKLFFGSGTQLSVL.

The chain couples TRBV6-5 to TRBJ2-1; TRBD2 aligns across 9 bases. Germline V gene data show CDR1 as MNHEY and CDR2 as SVGAGI. The CDR3 consists of 15 residues. Trimming took 6 bases from V and 3 from J; bases not matched to a gene: 6. CDR3 DNA: TGTGCCAGCAGACCTGCGGGGGGGCTCTACAATGAGCAGTTCTTC. It is translated as CASRPAGGLYNEQFF.

Turning to this clone: Different DNA sequences within this sample yield the same CDR3. The chain employs TRBV2 and TRBJ1-1; D uncertain. In germline, CDR1 is SNHLY, CDR2 FYNNEI. The CDR3 sequence is 13 residues long. Trimming removed 4 bases from V and 1 base from J, with 7 bases in between. The CDR3 reads CASSGRGNTEAFF. In DNA, the CDR3 is TGTGCCAGCAGTGGTCGGGGGAACACTGAAGCTTTCTTT.

The CDR3 region is CASSTAGARTDTQYF. The CDR3 nucleotides read TGCGCCAGCAGCACCGCGGGGGCGCGCACAGATACGCAGTATTTT. The genes are TRBV5-1 and TRBJ2-3; D possibly corresponds to TRBD2 (7 bases). V was shortened by 4 bases and J by 1 base, with 13 bases between the two germline ends. This CDR3 is built from 15 residues. CDR1 SGHRS and CDR2 YFSETQ come from the germline V gene.

V usage is TRBV30 and J usage is TRBJ1-2; D not resolved. Germline CDR1 is GTSNPN and CDR2 is SVGIG (reference sequence). CDR3 size: 15 residues. Trimming removed 2 bases at V and 3 bases at J, with 16 bases between. CDR3 DNA sequence: TGTGCCTGGAGTAATGACCCCATCAAGGACTATGGCTACACCTTC. It yields the protein CAWSNDPIKDYGYTF.

J is TRBJ2-2 and V is TRBV5-1; D unresolved. Per the germline V gene, CDR1 is SGHRS and CDR2 is YFSETQ. The V end lost 0 bases, the J end lost 4 bases, and 7 bases lay between the germline ends. This CDR3 contains 14 residues. CDR3 bases: TGCGCCAGCAGCTTGGGCGATTTCACCGGGGAGCTGTTTTTT. Its protein product is CASSLGDFTGELFF.

The J gene is TRBJ1-1, the V gene TRBV11-1; D not certain. Germline V gene sequence: CDR1 SGHAT, CDR2 FQDESV (reference sequence). This CDR3 region has 14 residues. The V gene lost 2 bases and the J gene lost 0 bases, with 7 bases spanning the gap. The CDR3 DNA sequence: TGTGCCAGCAGCTTAACAGTCATGAACACTGAAGCTTTCTTT. Its protein product is CASSLTVMNTEAFF.

The chain carries TRBV10-3 and TRBJ2-7, with D maybe TRBD1 (5 bases). From germline, CDR1 is ENHRY and CDR2 SYGVKD. The length of the CDR3 is 13 residues. The germline V and J ends were trimmed by 2 bases and 3 bases, with 8 bases remaining between them. CDR3 sequence: CAISERTNYEQYF. Written as DNA, the CDR3 is TGTGCCATCAGTGAGAGGACAAACTACGAGCAGTACTTC.

The CDR3, as DNA: TGCAGTGCTAGAGATCCCAACACCATATATTTT. It yields the protein CSARDPNTIYF. V gene TRBV20-1 combines with J gene TRBJ1-3; D not certain. The CDR3 loop spans 11 amino acids. CDR1 is DFQATT, CDR2 SNEGSKA, per germline (reference sequence). V was trimmed by 0 bases and J by 7 bases, leaving 4 bases between them.

The chain carries TRBV7-2 and TRBJ2-3; D might be TRBD2 (5 bases). The V end was cut by 3 bases, the J end by 4 bases, with 8 bases between. Per germline, CDR1 SGHTA and CDR2 FQGNSA. The length of the CDR3 is 13 residues. The CDR3 DNA reads as TGTGCCAGCAGCTTCCAGGAGGCAGATACGCAGTATTTT. It is translated as CASSFQEADTQYF.

The rearrangement uses TRBV6-5 and TRBJ2-1, with TRBD2 as a possible D gene (6 bases). Looked up from germline, CDR1 is MNHEY and CDR2 is SVGAGI. Trimming stripped 7 bases from V and 6 bases from J, with 7 bases between. This CDR3 is built from 11 residues. The CDR3 loop is CASMGGNEQFF. CDR3 DNA sequence: TGTGCCAGCATGGGGGGCAATGAGCAGTTCTTC.

J is TRBJ2-1 and V is TRBV11-3, with D hard to call. Trimming pared 3 bases from V and 4 bases from J, leaving 7 bases between. Germline V gene data show CDR1 as SGHNT and CDR2 as YENEEA. The CDR3 spans 13 residues. CDR3 sequence reads: CASSFNLYNEQFF. The DNA of the CDR3 is TGTGCCAGCAGCTTCAACTTGTACAATGAGCAGTTCTTC. Based on the CDR3 plus reference TRBV11-3 and TRBJ2-1, the full variable domain is EAGVVQSPRYKIIEKKQPVAFWCNPISGHNTLYWYLQNLGQGPELLIRYENEEAVDDSQLPKDRFSAERLKGVDSTLKIQPAELGDSAVYLCASSFNLYNEQFFGPGTRLTVL.

This chain joins TRBV6-1 and TRBJ1-2; 9 bases match TRBD1. This CDR3 contains 14 residues. V shed 3 bases and J 7 bases; nucleotides not matched to a gene: 6. Germline values: CDR1 MNHNS, CDR2 SASEGT. Here the CDR3 reads CASSETGGYGGYTF. The CDR3 DNA reads as TGTGCCAGCAGTGAGACAGGGGGGTACGGTGGCTACACCTTC.

V gene TRBV5-1 combines with J gene TRBJ1-5, with 10 bases aligning to TRBD1. The junction had 8 bases not matched to a gene; V was cut back by 8 bases and J by 6 bases. The CDR3 sequence is 14 residues long. Germline CDR1 SGHRS, CDR2 YFSETQ. The CDR3 sequence: CARATGGMGQPQHF. The CDR3 nucleotides are TGCGCCAGAGCGACAGGGGGCATGGGTCAGCCCCAGCATTTT.

V usage is TRBV6-5 and J usage is TRBJ1-2; D might be TRBD1 (6 bases). CDR1 and CDR2 (germline): MNHEY, SVGAGI. Trimming pared 6 bases from V and 2 bases from J, leaving 10 bases between. The CDR3 runs 13 residues. The CDR3 DNA sequence: TGTGCCAGCAGGCGGACAGCGAACTATGGCTACACCTTC. Protein product: CASRRTANYGYTF.

The chain links TRBV6-2 or TRBV6-3 to TRBJ1-5; perhaps TRBD1 as D (5 bases). V lost 2 bases to trimming and J lost 2 bases, with 7 bases between them. The CDR3 totals 14 residues. The germline V gene encodes CDR1 MNHEY and CDR2 SVGEGT. The CDR3 here is CASSYRGGNQPQHF. DNA of the CDR3: TGTGCCAGCAGTTACAGGGGAGGCAATCAGCCCCAGCATTTT.

The chain employs TRBV2 and TRBJ2-1, with D unclear. The V end was cut by 3 bases, the J end by 0 bases, with 6 bases between. Germline V lookup: CDR1 SNHLY, CDR2 FYNNEI. The CDR3 consists of 14 residues. The CDR3 loop reads CASSDGYSYNEQFF. The DNA for the CDR3 is TGTGCCAGCAGTGATGGGTACTCCTACAATGAGCAGTTCTTC.

This chain uses TRBV6-5 with TRBJ1-1, with 8 bases identical to TRBD1. Germline lookup yields CDR1 MNHEY and CDR2 SVGAGI. V gave up 1 base and J gave up 6 bases; unmatched junction bases: 1. This CDR3 comprises 13 residues. CDR3 nucleotide sequence: TGTGCCAGCAGTTACTTACAGGGGGCTGAAGCTTTCTTT. The encoded protein is CASSYLQGAEAFF.

The chain is built from TRBV5-1 and TRBJ2-7, with D hard to call. CDR1 is SGHRS, CDR2 YFSETQ, per germline. The germline V and J ends were trimmed by 4 bases and 0 bases, with 11 bases remaining between them. This CDR3 spans 14 amino acids. CDR3 loop: CASSTELSSYEQYF. The CDR3 region has the DNA TGCGCCAGCAGCACCGAGCTTAGCTCCTACGAGCAGTACTTC.

Comment on this clone: Different DNA sequences within this sample yield the same CDR3. The chain employs TRBV28 and TRBJ2-2, with TRBD1 matching over 9 bases. Germline V gene lookup returns CDR1 MDHEN and CDR2 SYDVKM. This CDR3 is built from 16 residues. The V and J ends lost 4 bases and 11 bases, in that order; junction bases with no gene match: 14. As DNA, the CDR3 is TGTGCCAGCAGTTCGTCCGGGACAGGGTTTCCGGACGAGCTGTTTTTT. Amino acid sequence: CASSSSGTGFPDELFF.

This clone was found once. J is TRBJ1-1 and V is TRBV10-2; D might be TRBD1 (6 bases). CDR3 length equals 15 residues. The germline V gene encodes CDR1 WSHSY and CDR2 SAAADI. Trimming took 7 bases from V and 3 from J, leaving 18 bases between them. This chain's CDR3 is CASIRTDLVHTEAFF. For the CDR3, the DNA is TGCGCCAGCATCCGGACAGACCTAGTGCACACTGAAGCTTTCTTT.

This rearrangement joins TRBV9 to TRBJ1-1, with D hard to call. Germline CDR1 and CDR2: SGDLS and YYNGEE. V was clipped by 3 bases and J by 4 bases, with 10 bases between them. The CDR3 consists of 13 residues. CDR3 region: CASSARGSTEAFF. DNA for the CDR3: TGTGCCAGCAGCGCCCGTGGTTCCACTGAAGCTTTCTTT.